This note documents a single TCR beta chain sequence. TCRdb keeps only in-frame clones here, not all; method: immunoSEQ multiplex PCR. The sample yields under 85,000 clones, around 73% seen once. These data come from a study of PD-1 blockade in mismatch repair-deficient tumors. V dropped 4 bases and J dropped 10; count of bases not matched to a gene: 6. CDR3 length: 12 amino acids. Germline V gene lookup returns CDR1 SGHVS and CDR2 FNYEAQ. V usage is TRBV7-6 and J usage is TRBJ1-1, with 7 bases aligning to TRBD1. This sequence originates from an adult with mismatch repair-deficient cancer. The sequenced sample was peripheral blood, obtained 2 weeks after starting pembrolizumab. The CDR3 bases are TGTGCCAGCAGCTCAGGGGGGAAACCAGCTTTCTTT. Translation gives CASSSGGKPAFF.